This T cell receptor (beta chain) comes out of a study of regulatory and conventional T cells in breast cancer (dated by TCRdb to 2014 to 2015). The junction shows trimming of 2 bases on V and 3 bases on J, plus 14 bases between the germline ends. The CDR3 contains 16 residues, cysteine and phenylalanine counted. Just CDR3 DNA is preserved here, 48 bases in frame from base 1. Regarding this clonotype: Which antigen it targets is not known. Base qualities are not recorded, but no much larger clone differs from it by a single base.

The library relied on PCR. This sample was sequenced with an Illumina MiSeq. TCRdb took the public reads, trimmed them with fastp at Q25, ran MiXCR for clone calling and kept in-frame beta chains. Rows matching on CDR3 protein sequence are summarized as one entry with the most common DNA and genes. This sample comprises 9,500 or so distinct CDR3 sequences, approximately 35% of them detected only once. The biggest ten clones account for roughly 6% of the sample. This receptor was obtained from a male donor in good health. Sequenced: conventional T cells from blood. This sequence uses TRBV12-3 or TRBV12-4 and TRBJ1-3; the D gene cannot be resolved reliably. The CDR3 region: CASSLRVSSLGNTIYF. In nucleotides, the sequence is TGTGCCAGCAGTTTAAGGGTTTCTAGCCTTGGAAACACCATATATTTT.